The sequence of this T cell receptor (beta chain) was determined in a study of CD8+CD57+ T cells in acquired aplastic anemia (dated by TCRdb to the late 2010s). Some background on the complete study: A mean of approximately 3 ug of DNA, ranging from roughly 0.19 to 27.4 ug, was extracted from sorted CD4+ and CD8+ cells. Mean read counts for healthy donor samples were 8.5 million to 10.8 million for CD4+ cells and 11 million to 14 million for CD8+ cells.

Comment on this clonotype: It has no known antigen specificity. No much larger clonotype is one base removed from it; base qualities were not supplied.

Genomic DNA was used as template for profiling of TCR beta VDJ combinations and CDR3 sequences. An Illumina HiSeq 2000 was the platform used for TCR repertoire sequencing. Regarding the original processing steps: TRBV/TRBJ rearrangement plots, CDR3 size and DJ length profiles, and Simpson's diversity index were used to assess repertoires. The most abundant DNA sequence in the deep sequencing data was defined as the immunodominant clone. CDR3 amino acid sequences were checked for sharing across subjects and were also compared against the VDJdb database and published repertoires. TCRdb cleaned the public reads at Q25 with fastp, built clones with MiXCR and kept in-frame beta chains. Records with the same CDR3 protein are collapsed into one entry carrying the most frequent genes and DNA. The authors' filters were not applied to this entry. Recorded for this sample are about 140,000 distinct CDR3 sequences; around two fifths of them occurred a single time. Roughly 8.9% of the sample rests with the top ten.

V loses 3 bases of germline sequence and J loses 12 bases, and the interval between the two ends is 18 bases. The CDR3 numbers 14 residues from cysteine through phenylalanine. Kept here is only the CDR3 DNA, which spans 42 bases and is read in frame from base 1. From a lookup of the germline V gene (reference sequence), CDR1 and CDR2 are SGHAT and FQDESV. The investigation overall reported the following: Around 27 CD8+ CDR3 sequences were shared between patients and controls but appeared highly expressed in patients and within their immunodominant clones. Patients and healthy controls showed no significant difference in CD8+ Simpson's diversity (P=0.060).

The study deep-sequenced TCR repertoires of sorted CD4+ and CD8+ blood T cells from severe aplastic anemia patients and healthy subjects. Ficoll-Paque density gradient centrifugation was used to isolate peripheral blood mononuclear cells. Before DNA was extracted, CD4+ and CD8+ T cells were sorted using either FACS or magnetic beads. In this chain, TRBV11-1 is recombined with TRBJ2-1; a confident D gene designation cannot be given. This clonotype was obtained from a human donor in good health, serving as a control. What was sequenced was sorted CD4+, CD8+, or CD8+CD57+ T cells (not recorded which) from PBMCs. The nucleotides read TGTGCCAGCAGCTTCTTGAAGGGATCGGGTGCGCAGTTCTTC. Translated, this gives CASSFLKGSGAQFF.